This T cell receptor beta chain stems from a study of cytomegalovirus exposure and HLA in healthy donors. The wider study: Across some 400 genotyped donors, roughly 80% landed in the Caucasian-associated ancestry cluster. Study conclusions and caveats: It was around 160 TCR beta chains that were listed as cytomegalovirus-associated.

The V gene's germline CDR1 is GTSNPN and CDR2 SVGIG (reference sequence). This CDR3 region has 14 residues. V lost 2 bases, J lost 4 bases, and 3 bases stayed unmatched. Primers included in the PCR were 60 Vbeta and 13 Jbeta primers. TCRdb's table, derived via immunoSEQ multiplex PCR, lists solely in-frame clones and lacks some. Of over 200,000 clones listed, approximately 87% are singletons. Details on this clone: What it recognizes is unknown.

The chain employs TRBV30 and TRBJ2-5, with 11 nucleotides matching TRBD2. The sample was PBMCs. The clonotype comes from a human donor in good health. The chain's CDR3 is CAWSPGLAGETQYF. In DNA, the CDR3 is TGTGCCTGGAGTCCTGGACTAGCGGGAGAGACCCAGTACTTC.